This TCR beta chain was observed in a study of blood T cell repertoires in COVID-19. Study as a whole: Both acute and convalescent COVID-19 samples were obtained from the United States, Italy and Spain.

V was pared by 6 bases and J by 2 bases, with 17 bases between. This CDR3 is built from 14 residues. From germline, CDR1 is SQVTM and CDR2 ANQGSEA. Profiling relied on immunoSEQ multiplex PCR, and the TCRdb table lists in-frame clones only, not all of them. The sample contains 70,000 or so clones, approximately 86% of which appear only once. The clonotype was recovered from a man aged 65 to 79 with active COVID-19. The sample comprised peripheral blood. This rearrangement joins TRBV29-1 to TRBJ2-7; weak D call: TRBD2 (7 bases). CDR3 nucleotide sequence: TGCAGCGTCGGGGTAGGAGGGGGGGCCTACGAGCAGTACTTC. It codes for CSVGVGGGAYEQYF.